Described below is a single T cell receptor beta chain sequence and its context. Its antigen is currently not known. No much larger clone is present one base from it, and per-base qualities are unavailable. The immunoSEQ Assay, a bias-controlled multiplex PCR, was used to amplify TCRbeta CDR3 regions from genomic DNA. The authors processed their data as follows. The number of nucleated cells in each sample was estimated by amplification of reference gene primers within the assay. To quantify the absolute abundance of each unique TCRbeta CDR3 rearrangement, sequence reads were collapsed and filtered. Productive Simpson clonality was computed per sample as the square root of Simpson's diversity index over productive rearrangements. Sourced from immuneACCESS, this table was stored by TCRdb with only in-frame sequences that have V and J called. A share of the clones is absent; for the studies checked, an unresolved V gene accounts for under half, and the remainder has no known explanation. The V and J calls and clone size were taken over from that table, and D and trimming were inferred from the DNA. This sample comprises approximately 280,000 clones, nearly 90% of them detected only once. In total, the top ten clones hold 1.7% of the sample.

This sample was included in a study of blood T cell repertoires in COVID-19 (TCRdb year 2020). General notes on the study: The collaborator samples originated in the United States, Italy and Spain and spanned the acute and convalescent phases of COVID-19. The material from the prospective study consisted of cDNA or gDNA derived from T cells, B-cell-depleted T cells, or PBMCs. Subjects who had been exposed to COVID-19, were actively infected with it, or had recovered from it provided the deeply sampled blood TCRbeta repertoires that made up the dataset. The repertoires were released in a freely available public database intended as a resource for research on the immune response to SARS-CoV-2. Samples came from the ongoing ImmuneRACE study (first 160 participants) plus 1,254 subjects from 6 global collaborators. Nearly every sample came with metadata listing a de-identified subject ID, COVID-19 status, age in years and sex. Where available, HLA class I and class II types were taken from metadata supplied by the sample provider and were not determined by assay-based typing. The study at large found these results: Clinical and demographic metadata were provided uncurated, with the amount varying by source and participant.

Participants in the prospective study were aged roughly 18 to 89 years, lived in approximately 26 United States geographic areas, and enrolled through a virtual design. In the prospective study, cohorts were assigned on the basis of participant-reported clinical history obtained from a screening survey and a study questionnaire. Mobile phlebotomists in the prospective study collected whole blood, serum and a nasopharyngeal or oropharyngeal swab from every participant. Participants in the prospective study had the option to provide additional blood draws and questionnaires over a roughly 2-month period. Before DNA extraction, blood samples from the prospective study were shipped at room temperature or frozen. The source is a woman aged 18-35 years with acute COVID-19. The sample comprised PBMCs or T cells enriched from blood (not recorded which).

The CDR3 has the sequence CASSIDKNSYNEQFF. The base sequence is TGTGCCAGTAGTATAGACAAAAACTCCTACAATGAGCAGTTCTTC. Recombination joined TRBV19 with TRBJ2-1, with an unclear D gene assignment. CDR1 and CDR2 are read off the germline V gene (reference sequence) as LNHDA and SQIVND. The CDR3, cysteine through phenylalanine, is 15 amino acids long. The kept DNA is CDR3 alone, 45 bases in frame from the first base. V is cut by 0 bases and J by 0 bases, and the space between the germline ends is 6 bases.